The 26 T cell receptor beta chains listed next were all sequenced from one sample in a study of shared clonotypes between healthy human individuals. The method was immunoSEQ multiplex PCR; TCRdb's version includes in-frame clones alone and lacks a portion of them. The sample consists of around 1.4 million clones, less than 99% of them appearing once. Sequenced: naive CD4+ T cells sorted from blood. Noted subset: CD45RA+ positively selected. The receptor source for this set is a man aged 30 to 45 in good health.

The chain is built from TRBV10-2 and TRBJ1-5; 9 bases agree with TRBD1. Trimming at V came to 2 bases and at J to 0 bases, leaving 11 bases not matched to a gene. Germline CDR1 reads WSHSY; CDR2 reads SAAADI. This CDR3 is built from 19 residues. The CDR3 loop is CASSERDRVGPLSNQPQHF. The CDR3, as DNA: TGCGCCAGCAGTGAGAGGGACAGGGTCGGACCCCTTAGCAATCAGCCCCAGCATTTT.

The chain recombines TRBV14 with TRBJ2-1; 8 nucleotides agree with TRBD2. Germline CDR1 and CDR2: SGHDN and FVKESK. The CDR3 is 15 residues long. The J segment lost 8 bases and the V segment lost 0 bases, leaving 6 bases of the junction unmatched. CDR3 protein: CASSQDPAGAYEQFF. DNA for the CDR3: TGTGCCAGCAGCCAAGATCCAGCGGGAGCCTATGAGCAGTTCTTC.

The genes are TRBV5-1 and TRBJ2-7, with TRBD1 matching over 10 bases. Losses at the gene ends were 4 bases for V and 5 bases for J; bases not matched to a gene: 12. CDR1 and CDR2 (germline): SGHRS, YFSETQ. This CDR3 has 16 amino acids. In DNA, the CDR3 is TGCGCCAGCAGCCTTCGAATAAGGACAGGGGGAGACGAGCAGTACTTC. It translates to CASSLRIRTGGDEQYF.

The J gene is TRBJ2-3, the V gene TRBV11-2; D gene ambiguous. CDR1 and CDR2 from the germline V gene are SGHAT and FQNNGV. This CDR3 contains 12 residues. V lost 6 bases to trimming and J lost 6 bases, with 10 bases between them. DNA of the CDR3: TGTGCCAGCAGTTTCCTGTGGGATACGCAGTATTTT. It is translated as CASSFLWDTQYF.

On this clone: Other DNA sequences within the sample encode an identical CDR3. The V call is TRBV18, the J call TRBJ2-7; TRBD2 aligns across 13 bases. V was pared by 3 bases and J by 2 bases, with 4 bases of the junction left unmatched. The length of the CDR3 is 16 residues. Germline CDR1 and CDR2: KGHSH and LQKENI. In nucleotides, the CDR3 is TGTGCCAGCTCACCCGGACTAGCGGGAGTGACCTACGAGCAGTACTTC. Its translation is CASSPGLAGVTYEQYF.

As regards this clone: This CDR3 is also generated by other DNA sequences in the sample. The CDR3: CASSLVAGDNQPQHF. The CDR3, as DNA: TGCGCCAGCAGCTTGGTTGCGGGGGACAATCAGCCCCAGCATTTT. The J gene is TRBJ1-5, the V gene TRBV5-1, with D possibly TRBD1 on 5 matching bases. Germline CDR1 is SGHRS and CDR2 is YFSETQ. The CDR3 runs to 15 residues. The V gene lost 0 bases and the J gene lost 3 bases, with 10 bases spanning the gap.

J is TRBJ1-1 and V is TRBV10-1, with D possibly TRBD1 on 5 matching bases. V lost 0 bases and J lost 7, with 12 bases in between. The CDR3 is 14 amino acids. Germline CDR1 reads WNHNN; CDR2 reads SYGVQD (reference sequence). CDR3 bases: TGCGCCAGCAGTGAGTCGGCGGGGGTAGGTGAAGCTTTCTTT. Translation: CASSESAGVGEAFF.

The chain uses TRBV6-5 and TRBJ1-5; TRBD1 matches 7 bases. This CDR3 is 14 amino acids long. Germline loops: CDR1 MNHEY, CDR2 SVGAGI. V gave up 7 bases and J gave up 5 bases; unmatched junction bases: 8. For the CDR3, the DNA is TGTGCCAGCACCGCTCACCAGGGGGATCAGCCCCAGCATTTT. Residues: CASTAHQGDQPQHF.

The chain uses TRBV7-9 and TRBJ2-7, with 12 bases aligning to TRBD1. The CDR3 spans 16 residues. With V trimmed by 6 bases and J by 7 bases, 13 bases remained unmatched. Germline CDR1 is SEHNR and CDR2 is FQNEAQ (reference sequence). The CDR3 DNA sequence: TGTGCCAGCAGTTCCCCCCCGGGACAGGGGGCGTCGGAGCAGTACTTC. Amino acids: CASSSPPGQGASEQYF.

The chain joins TRBV6-1 to TRBJ2-5; D may be TRBD2 (6 bases). Germline values: CDR1 MNHNS, CDR2 SASEGT. This CDR3 region has 15 residues. Between the trimmed V and J ends, which lost 2 bases and 4 bases, there was a span of 14 bases. The CDR3 sequence is CASSELSGGRETQYF. CDR3 sequence (DNA): TGTGCCAGCAGTGAATTGAGCGGAGGGAGAGAGACCCAGTACTTC.

To note about this clone: The same CDR3 is also encoded by other DNA sequences in this sample. This chain uses TRBV7-9 with TRBJ2-1; perhaps TRBD1 as D (6 bases). The germline gives CDR1 SEHNR, CDR2 FQNEAQ (reference sequence). The ends were cut back, 5 bases at V and 6 bases at J, with 8 bases in the middle. This CDR3 has 12 amino acids. The CDR3 reads CASSLRGNEQFF. As DNA, the CDR3 is TGTGCCAGCAGCCTCAGGGGCAATGAGCAGTTCTTC.

The genes are TRBV29-1 and TRBJ2-3; 8 bases agree with TRBD1. In germline, CDR1 is SQVTM, CDR2 ANQGSEA. CDR3 size: 15 residues. V lost 6 bases, J lost 3 bases, and 11 bases stayed unmatched. This CDR3 reads CSVTGGSFRTDTQYF. The CDR3 DNA follows: TGCAGCGTCACAGGGGGGTCGTTTAGGACAGATACGCAGTATTTT.

This CDR3 reads CAISGDRGPYEQYF. DNA for the CDR3: TGTGCCATCAGTGGGGACAGGGGCCCCTACGAGCAGTACTTC. The rearrangement joins TRBV10-3 to TRBJ2-7; 10 bases are a match to TRBD1. Trimming took 4 bases from V and 2 from J; bases not matched to a gene: 2. The CDR3 runs to 14 residues. Germline CDR1 is ENHRY and CDR2 is SYGVKD.

This rearrangement joins TRBV15 to TRBJ2-7, with 8 bases fitting TRBD2. Germline CDR1 LNHNV, CDR2 YYDKDF (reference sequence). The V segment lost 5 bases and the J segment 5 bases; nucleotides outside the gene matches: 11. This CDR3 spans 15 amino acids. The CDR3 is CATSRLAGLRDEQYF. The CDR3 DNA reads TGTGCCACCAGCCGGCTAGCGGGTCTGCGGGACGAGCAGTACTTC.

This chain uses TRBV18 with TRBJ2-1, with 7 bases fitting TRBD2. The CDR3 length is 16 residues. Germline V CDR1 and CDR2: KGHSH, LQKENI. The ends lost 4 bases at V and 6 bases at J; junction bases unmatched: 12. Here the CDR3 DNA reads TGTGCCAGCTCACTACTAGCGACCAGATATTTCAATGAGCAGTTCTTC. It yields the protein CASSLLATRYFNEQFF.

The CDR3 is CASSRAGTGKQPQHF. CDR3 DNA: TGTGCCAGCAGTCGGGCCGGGACAGGGAAACAGCCCCAGCATTTT. The gene calls are TRBV27 and TRBJ1-5; 9 positions agree with TRBD1. CDR1 is MNHEY and CDR2 is SMNVEV in the germline V gene (reference sequence). With V trimmed by 5 bases and J by 7 bases, 9 bases remained unmatched. The CDR3 consists of 15 residues.

The CDR3 sequence: CASSQGTGGETQYF. The DNA of the CDR3 is TGCGCCAGCAGCCAAGGGACAGGAGGCGAGACCCAGTACTTC. V and J are TRBV4-1 and TRBJ2-5; 7 nucleotides agree with TRBD1. V lost 1 base and J lost 5; bases outside the gene matches: 4. Germline CDR1 is MGHRA and CDR2 is YSYEKL. The CDR3 totals 14 residues.

The J gene is TRBJ1-1, the V gene TRBV28; no clear D gene. Germline values: CDR1 MDHEN, CDR2 SYDVKM. This CDR3 is 15 amino acids long. Between the trimmed V and J ends, which lost 3 bases and 5 bases, there was a span of 16 bases. The CDR3 DNA sequence: TGTGCCAGCAGTTTGCTCGCACCGCGAGGTACTGAAGCTTTCTTT. Translation gives CASSLLAPRGTEAFF.

The CDR3 sequence is CAWSVLEGPVSEQYF. The CDR3 coding sequence is TGTGCCTGGAGTGTACTAGAGGGACCCGTAAGCGAGCAGTACTTC. The J gene is TRBJ2-7, the V gene TRBV30; D is perhaps TRBD1 or TRBD2 (5 bases each). V was clipped by 0 bases and J by 6 bases, with 18 bases between them. The CDR3 covers 15 residues. Germline V lookup: CDR1 GTSNPN, CDR2 SVGIG (reference sequence).

This chain connects TRBV5-4 to TRBJ2-1; 16 nucleotides align to TRBD2. The trim removed 6 bases at V and 7 bases at J, leaving 7 bases unmatched. The CDR3 loop spans 16 amino acids. Germline V lookup: CDR1 SGHNT, CDR2 YYREEE (reference sequence). CDR3 nucleotide sequence: TGTGCCAGCACCGGGACTAGCGGGAGGGCCATGAATGAGCAGTTCTTC. Its protein is CASTGTSGRAMNEQFF.

V is TRBV18 and J is TRBJ2-1; 7 bases match TRBD1. V was pared by 2 bases and J by 6 bases, with 16 bases of the junction left unmatched. This CDR3 comprises 18 residues. Germline CDR1 reads KGHSH; CDR2 reads LQKENI. In nucleotides, the CDR3 is TGTGCCAGCTCACCATTCAGACCCACAGGGGAACTAGGCAATGAGCAGTTCTTC. This codes for CASSPFRPTGELGNEQFF.

The chain is built from TRBV10-3 and TRBJ2-7; maybe TRBD1 (8 bases). Germline CDR1 reads ENHRY; CDR2 reads SYGVKD. Trimming removed 0 bases at V and 5 bases at J, with 17 bases between. This CDR3 spans 16 amino acids. DNA of the CDR3: TGTGCCATCAGTGAGTCGAGCTGGACAGGGACTAACGAGCAGTACTTC. Residues: CAISESSWTGTNEQYF.

This rearrangement joins TRBV7-2 to TRBJ2-7; TRBD2 matches 8 bases. J lost 1 base, V lost 5 bases, and 7 bases had no gene match. Germline CDR1 SGHTA, CDR2 FQGNSA. The CDR3 contains 15 residues. Written as DNA, the CDR3 is TGTGCCAGCAGCCAGGCGACTAGCGCTTCCTACGAGCAGTACTTC. Translation: CASSQATSASYEQYF.

The CDR3 sequence: CASSAGAGTQYF. The CDR3 bases are TGTGCCAGCAGCGCAGGGGCAGGGACCCAGTACTTC. The chain carries TRBV9 and TRBJ2-5; possibly TRBD1 for D (6 bases). This CDR3 is 12 amino acids long. Germline V gene data show CDR1 as SGDLS and CDR2 as YYNGEE. V was shortened by 3 bases and J by 7 bases, with 10 bases between the two germline ends.

The genes are TRBV6-6 and TRBJ2-1; D is perhaps TRBD2 (6 bases). V lost 5 bases, J lost 8 bases, and 10 bases lay in between. This CDR3 has 12 amino acids. Germline V gene lookup returns CDR1 MNHNY and CDR2 SVGAGI (reference sequence). CDR3 sequence (DNA): TGTGCCAGCAGTGAGACTAGACATGAGCAGTTCTTC. It translates to CASSETRHEQFF.

This chain connects TRBV7-2 to TRBJ2-7, with unresolved D. The CDR3 totals 12 residues. CDR1 and CDR2 (germline): SGHTA, FQGNSA. Trimming pared 5 bases from V and 2 bases from J, leaving 7 bases between. CDR3 in amino acids: CASSAPPYEQYF. For the CDR3, the DNA is TGTGCCAGCAGCGCTCCTCCCTACGAGCAGTACTTC.